This T cell receptor (beta chain) was identified during a study of CD8 T cells in Susac syndrome. The CDR3 length is 18 residues. Trimming pared 6 bases from V and 4 bases from J, leaving 24 bases between. CDR1 and CDR2 (germline): KGHSH, LQKENI. Random hexamers were used to reverse transcribe the RNA input (roughly 0.5 to 1 ug). Amplification of the TCR beta CDR3 was carried out by immunoSEQ multiplex PCR, which spanned a total of 54 Vbeta and 13 Jbeta segments. One entry per CDR3 protein, called by TCRdb with MiXCR from the immunoSEQ multiplex PCR reads. The profile shows 200,000 or so distinct CDR3 sequences, 95% of them singletons.

This chain links TRBV18 with TRBJ2-2; TRBD2 is a possible D gene (6 bases). This sequence was found in a human donor with Susac syndrome. Sequenced: CD4+ T cells from PBMCs. The CDR3 DNA follows: TGTGCCAGCTCGGTTACGGCTCAGGCGGGGACCATCACCGGGGAGCTGTTTTTT. Residues: CASSVTAQAGTITGELFF.